These 8 T cell receptor beta chains originate from one sample sequenced in a study of T cell changes during pregnancy in multiple sclerosis. Produced via immunoSEQ multiplex PCR; TCRdb's table is partial and in-frame only. This sample has tens of thousands of clones; around 92% occur once, and the top ten carry less than 2%. Sequenced here: peripheral blood, sampled in the third trimester of pregnancy. These receptors came from a female donor in good health, enrolled as a control in a pregnancy study.

This chain links TRBV10-3 with TRBJ1-2, with a possible D match to TRBD1 (6 bases). Deletions cut 6 bases from V and 7 bases from J, with 15 bases between. The CDR3 covers 13 residues. Germline V CDR1 and CDR2: ENHRY, SYGVKD. The CDR3 sequence: CAISPQGRGGYTF. The DNA for the CDR3 is TGTGCCATCAGCCCACAGGGTAGGGGTGGCTACACCTTC.

V gene TRBV10-3 combines with J gene TRBJ2-2, with a weak D call TRBD2 (6 bases). Per germline, CDR1 ENHRY and CDR2 SYGVKD. The CDR3 length is 13 residues. Deletions cut 6 bases from V and 6 bases from J, with 11 bases between. The DNA of the CDR3 is TGTGCCATCAGCCGGGAGCGGGCCGGGGAGCTGTTTTTT. It translates to CAISRERAGELFF.

V gene TRBV5-1 combines with J gene TRBJ2-5; the D gene is possibly TRBD1 (6 bases). The V gene's germline CDR1 is SGHRS and CDR2 YFSETQ. Trimming removed 5 bases from V and 0 bases from J, with 14 bases in between. The CDR3 spans 15 residues. The CDR3 sequence: CASSFNWDNQETQYF. The DNA for the CDR3 is TGCGCCAGCAGTTTCAACTGGGACAACCAAGAGACCCAGTACTTC.

The chain recombines TRBV15 with TRBJ2-5, with D uncertain. V lost 2 bases and J 2 bases, leaving 12 bases between the germline ends. Per germline, CDR1 LNHNV and CDR2 YYDKDF (reference sequence). The CDR3 contains 15 residues. The CDR3 protein is CATSRSSGVQETQYF. The CDR3 DNA reads TGTGCCACCAGCAGATCTTCCGGAGTACAAGAGACCCAGTACTTC.

The V call is TRBV7-2, the J call TRBJ2-1, with TRBD2 identical over 8 bases. Germline values: CDR1 SGHTA, CDR2 FQGNSA. CDR3 length: 16 residues. Unmatched junction bases numbered 11, after V lost 1 base and J lost 9 bases. The CDR3 coding sequence is TGTGCCAGCAGCTTAGGATCCACGGGGGGGAGGACTGAGCAGTTCTTC. Protein: CASSLGSTGGRTEQFF.

The rearrangement uses TRBV10-3 and TRBJ2-7; TRBD1 matches 7 bases. J lost 0 bases, V lost 3 bases, and 5 bases had no gene match. Germline CDR1 and CDR2: ENHRY and SYGVKD. The CDR3 is 15 residues long. The CDR3 DNA reads TGTGCCATCAGTGACGGCTCAGGGGGCTCCTACGAGCAGTACTTC. Protein sequence: CAISDGSGGSYEQYF.

CDR3 sequence: CASSLVGGADEQFF. The CDR3, as DNA: TGTGCCAGCAGCTTAGTCGGGGGGGCGGATGAGCAGTTCTTC. The V call is TRBV13, the J call TRBJ2-1; 8 nucleotides align to TRBD2. The germline gives CDR1 PRHDT, CDR2 FYEKMQ (reference sequence). J was trimmed by 8 bases and V by 1 base; bases with no gene match: 4. This CDR3 is 14 amino acids long.

This clone showed up just once. V and J are TRBV7-2 and TRBJ2-2; TRBD2 agrees at 8 bases. The CDR3 spans 18 residues. Per germline, CDR1 SGHTA and CDR2 FQGNSA. The junction had 8 bases not matched to a gene; V was cut back by 2 bases and J by 0 bases. CDR3 amino acids: CASSLRGLAGTNTGELFF. The CDR3 nucleotides read TGTGCCAGCAGCTTAAGGGGATTAGCGGGAACGAACACCGGGGAGCTGTTTTTT.